Listed here are 20 T cell receptor beta chains from one sample, sequenced in a study of shared clonotypes between healthy human individuals (dated by TCRdb to the early 2020s). CD8 naive samples were obtained by positive selection for CCR7 among CD45RO-negative cells, yielding a CD45RA+CCR7+ population from which TemRA cells were excluded. The method behind the library was the immunoSEQ multiplex PCR assay. In its TCRdb copy, this immuneACCESS table keeps in-frame sequences only and misses some clones. Where compared with another copy, unresolved V genes explain less than half of these, and the others have no known cause. This sample comprises nearly 600,000 clones, roughly 96% of them detected only once. The biggest ten clones account for roughly 0.1% of the sample. Source material: naive CD8+ T cells sorted from blood. The cell subset or site label of this sample denotes: CD45RA+CCR7+. The origin of the receptors is a woman in her twenties or thirties in good health.

J is TRBJ2-7 and V is TRBV2; TRBD1 agrees at 10 bases. The germline V gene has CDR1 SNHLY and CDR2 FYNNEI. The CDR3 loop spans 13 amino acids. Trimming at V came to 6 bases and at J to 3 bases, leaving 2 bases not matched to a gene. This CDR3 is CASRGQGDYEQYF. CDR3 sequence (DNA): TGTGCCAGCAGAGGACAGGGGGACTACGAGCAGTACTTC. The whole variable domain, filled in from reference TRBV2 and TRBJ2-7, reads EPEVTQTPSHQVTQMGQEVILRCVPISNHLYFYWYRQILGQKVEFLVSFYNNEISEKSEIFDDQFSVERPDGSNFTLKIRSTKLEDSAMYFCASRGQGDYEQYFGPGTRLTVT.

The chain couples TRBV13 to TRBJ2-3; D is undetermined. V was trimmed by 0 bases and J by 6 bases, leaving 7 bases between them. The CDR3 sequence is 13 residues long. Germline V gene sequence: CDR1 PRHDT, CDR2 FYEKMQ (reference sequence). CDR3 coding DNA: TGTGCCAGCAGCTTAGGCAGTTCGGATACGCAGTATTTT. Translating gives CASSLGSSDTQYF.

This clone has just one count. This chain links TRBV6-5 with TRBJ2-1; a possible D gene is TRBD1 (6 bases). This CDR3 has 14 residues. V lost 3 bases, J lost 4 bases, and 10 bases lay in between. Germline assignment: CDR1 MNHEY and CDR2 SVGAGI. CDR3 protein: CASSYIGGYNEQFF. DNA of the CDR3: TGTGCCAGCAGTTATATAGGGGGATACAATGAGCAGTTCTTC.

This sequence joins TRBV9 and TRBJ2-3; D not certain. Germline lookup yields CDR1 SGDLS and CDR2 YYNGEE. The CDR3 is 15 amino acids. V gave up 0 bases and J gave up 4 bases, with 12 bases separating them. The CDR3 spells CASSVEDSSADTQYF. CDR3 bases: TGTGCCAGCAGCGTAGAAGACTCCTCGGCAGATACGCAGTATTTT.

The CDR3 is CASSIQAGGGFPDTQYF. The CDR3 region has the DNA TGTGCCAGCAGCATCCAAGCGGGAGGCGGTTTTCCAGATACGCAGTATTTT. The V gene is TRBV5-6, the J gene TRBJ2-3; 9 bases align to TRBD2. In germline, CDR1 is SGHDT, CDR2 YYEEEE. The CDR3 extends over 17 amino acids. Unmatched junction bases numbered 13, after V lost 4 bases and J lost 4 bases.

This chain links TRBV7-2 with TRBJ2-1; TRBD2 aligns across 9 bases. V dropped 2 bases and J dropped 7; count of bases not matched to a gene: 6. This CDR3 has 15 amino acids. The V gene's germline CDR1 is SGHTA and CDR2 FQGNSA. CDR3: CASSLLAGAANEQFF. For the CDR3, the DNA is TGTGCCAGCAGCTTATTAGCGGGAGCGGCGAATGAGCAGTTCTTC.

The genes are TRBV30 and TRBJ2-1; no reliable D call. CDR3 length: 11 amino acids. Germline CDR1 and CDR2: GTSNPN and SVGIG (reference sequence). Trimming cost V 1 base and J 9 bases, with 7 bases left between them. The CDR3 nucleotides are TGTGCCTGGAGTGGCCCGGGTGAGCAGTTCTTC. This encodes CAWSGPGEQFF.

The V and J genes are TRBV27 and TRBJ2-7; TRBD2 aligns across 9 bases. Germline V CDR1 and CDR2: MNHEY, SMNVEV (reference sequence). Trimming at V came to 3 bases and at J to 3 bases, leaving 9 bases not matched to a gene. The CDR3 has 16 residues. The CDR3 DNA is TGTGCCAGCAGTTTTATAGCGGGAGCCTCGTACTACGAGCAGTACTTC. The encoded protein is CASSFIAGASYYEQYF.

The rearrangement joins TRBV19 to TRBJ1-1; 7 bases are shared with TRBD1. This CDR3 is built from 14 residues. Germline V gene lookup returns CDR1 LNHDA and CDR2 SQIVND (reference sequence). V lost 10 bases, J lost 3 bases, and 11 bases stayed unmatched. CDR3 DNA sequence: TGTGCCAACTCCAGACAGGGAGGGCACACTGAAGCTTTCTTT. Its protein product is CANSRQGGHTEAFF.

V and J are TRBV21-1 and TRBJ2-3; TRBD2 reflects the table's D call only, with no check against the DNA. TRBV21-1 has pseudogene status. The CDR3 runs to 15 residues. This chain's CDR3 is CASTPVGRDTDTQYF. The DNA for the CDR3 is TGTGCCAGCACCCCAGTTGGACGGGACACAGATACGCAGTATTTT.

This clone has just one count. The chain recombines TRBV28 with TRBJ1-5, with 7 bases fitting TRBD1. V was pared by 6 bases and J by 6 bases, with 5 bases of the junction left unmatched. The germline V gene has CDR1 MDHEN and CDR2 SYDVKM. CDR3 length equals 13 residues. The CDR3 DNA sequence: TGTGCCAGCAGCAGACAGGGAAGTCAGCCCCAGCATTTT. This codes for CASSRQGSQPQHF. Full variable domain (rest looked up from reference TRBV28 and TRBJ1-5): DVKVTQSSRYLVKRTGEKVFLECVQDMDHENMFWYRQDPGLGLRLIYFSYDVKMKEKGDIPEGYSVSREKKERFSLILESASTNQTSMYLCASSRQGSQPQHFGDGTRLSIL.

In DNA, the CDR3 is TGTGCCAGCAGCCGGCGAGCGGACGGCCCACAAGAGACCCAGTACTTC. Its protein product is CASSRRADGPQETQYF. The V gene is TRBV5-6, the J gene TRBJ2-5; perhaps TRBD2 as D (5 bases). V was cut by 4 bases and J by 2 bases, with 18 bases left in between. Germline-derived CDR1 and CDR2 are SGHDT and YYEEEE. This CDR3 contains 16 residues.

J is TRBJ2-7 and V is TRBV28, with D perhaps TRBD1 or TRBD2 (5 bases each). CDR1 MDHEN and CDR2 SYDVKM come from the germline V gene. V lost 6 bases and J 3 bases, leaving 15 bases between the germline ends. The CDR3 has 14 amino acids. CDR3 in amino acids: CASSAGRHLYEQYF. CDR3 nucleotides: TGTGCCAGCAGCGCAGGGAGACACCTCTACGAGCAGTACTTC.

This chain links TRBV19 with TRBJ2-3; the match to TRBD1 covers 11 bases. Losses at the gene ends were 10 bases for V and 4 bases for J; bases not matched to a gene: 13. The CDR3 totals 16 residues. CDR1 and CDR2 from the germline V gene are LNHDA and SQIVND (reference sequence). CDR3 sequence: CATTVTGTGGADTQYF. As DNA, the CDR3 is TGTGCCACAACCGTCACCGGGACAGGGGGTGCAGATACGCAGTATTTT.

The chain recombines TRBV9 with TRBJ2-7, with 9 bases fitting TRBD1. The CDR3 runs to 14 residues. Germline V CDR1 and CDR2: SGDLS, YYNGEE. Unmatched junction bases numbered 5, after V lost 3 bases and J lost 4 bases. The CDR3 loop is CASSAGTGPYEQYF. CDR3 coding DNA: TGTGCCAGCAGCGCGGGGACAGGGCCTTACGAGCAGTACTTC. The full variable domain, its missing parts supplied by reference TRBV9 and TRBJ2-7, is DSGVTQTPKHLITATGQRVTLRCSPRSGDLSVYWYQQSLDQGLQFLIQYYNGEERAKGNILERFSAQQFPDLHSELNLSSLELGDSALYFCASSAGTGPYEQYFGPGTRLTVT.

For this clone: A junction end diverges from the germline sequence, so it may reflect a read error. The chain is built from TRBV7-9 and TRBJ2-7; TRBD2 aligns across 9 bases. This CDR3 region has 15 residues. Germline CDR1 reads SEHNR; CDR2 reads FQNEAQ (reference sequence). CDR3 bases: TGTGCCAGCAGCGTAGCGGGAGCTCTGTCCTACGAGCAGTACTTC. Amino acid sequence: CASSVAGALSYEQYF.

The rearrangement links TRBV2 to TRBJ2-5; TRBD1 aligns across 7 bases. CDR3 length equals 15 residues. Germline trimming cut 3 bases from V and 5 bases from J; bases unmatched to any gene: 9. Germline-derived CDR1 and CDR2 are SNHLY and FYNNEI. The CDR3 here is CASSDRGQDGETQYF. The CDR3 nucleotides are TGTGCCAGCAGTGATAGGGGGCAGGATGGGGAGACCCAGTACTTC.

The rearrangement uses TRBV27 and TRBJ1-5; D perhaps matches TRBD1 (5 bases). The CDR3 totals 13 residues. Germline V gene lookup returns CDR1 MNHEY and CDR2 SMNVEV (reference sequence). V was trimmed by 8 bases and J by 7 bases, leaving 15 bases between them. CDR3 in amino acids: CASGQGVYQPQHF. The CDR3 DNA is TGTGCCAGCGGCCAGGGCGTTTACCAGCCCCAGCATTTT.

V gene TRBV10-2 combines with J gene TRBJ2-7, with TRBD2 matching over 14 bases. Trimming cost V 6 bases and J 2 bases; bases outside gene matches: 9. This CDR3 contains 17 residues. Germline V gene data show CDR1 as WSHSY and CDR2 as SAAADI. CDR3 loop: CASRGGLAGARPYEQYF. CDR3 DNA sequence: TGCGCCAGCAGGGGGGGACTAGCGGGAGCCAGACCCTACGAGCAGTACTTC.

The chain links TRBV27 to TRBJ2-5; a possible D gene is TRBD2 (6 bases). The J call may be incorrect, as the DNA end agrees better with TRBJ2-7. This CDR3 has 14 residues. The germline gives CDR1 MNHEY, CDR2 SMNVEV (reference sequence). The CDR3 loop is CASSLYTSHPEQYF. The CDR3 DNA reads as TGTGCCAGCAGTTTATACACTAGCCATCCCGAGCAGTACTTC.